This T cell receptor beta chain stems from a study of blood T cell repertoires in COVID-19. Study at large: Material from acute and convalescent COVID-19 was sourced from the United States, Italy and Spain. In each case, the material was cDNA or gDNA derived from T cells, B-cell-depleted T cells, or PBMCs.

Germline loops: CDR1 SGHTA, CDR2 FQGNSA. V gave up 0 bases and J gave up 1 base, with 16 bases separating them. The CDR3 totals 17 residues. Assay used: immunoSEQ multiplex PCR; TCRdb lists only in-frame clones, some missing. The sample contains 150,000 to 200,000 clones, around four fifths of which appear only once. The count of this clone is one. The receptor was isolated from a woman between 25 and 40 years old with acute or convalescent COVID-19. Specimen: peripheral blood. The chain joins TRBV7-2 to TRBJ2-7; D might be TRBD1 (6 bases). CDR3 amino acids: CASSLAPQGPASYEQYF. As DNA, the CDR3 is TGTGCCAGCAGCTTAGCCCCGCAGGGGCCTGCTTCCTACGAGCAGTACTTC.